The TCR beta chain under discussion was sequenced for a study of metastatic and nonmetastatic thyroid tumors (dated by TCRdb to about 2020). Broadly, across the study: For patients with malignant and with benign thyroid disease, the researchers compared repertoires between peripheral blood samples and tumor or nodule tissue samples. General findings and caveats noted by the study authors: In both blood and tumor samples, malignant tumors were reported to have significantly higher TCR beta diversity than benign nodules.

No treatment had been received by any patient before thyroid surgery. Using T-cell receptor beta sequencing, the study looked back at clinical samples from patients collected from the early 2010s to the late 2010s. This clone appeared many times. Its recognized antigen is unknown. It has no much larger one-base neighbor in the sample; base qualities were not kept. Library preparation was by PCR. The run used an Illumina HiSeq 4000. High-throughput sequencing was used to profile the CDR3 region of the TCR beta-chain in every patient. The authors processed their data as follows. The researchers built a classifier to tell apart papillary thyroid cancer patients with distant metastasis, based on CDR3 differences among clinicopathological groups. The Shannon index was used to assess repertoire diversity, and the Morisita-Horn index was used to assess tumor-blood repertoire similarity. TCRdb trimmed the raw reads at Q25, called clones with MiXCR and kept productive beta chains. TCRdb, rather than the study authors, made the V and J calls. The sample contains tens of thousands of clones, 4% to 4.5% of them found a single time. The ten largest clones take up about 22% of the sample.

After removal of 1 base from V and 15 bases from J, the junction retains 7 bases not matched to a gene. For CDR1 and CDR2, the germline V gene (reference sequence) lists LGHDT and YNNKEL. The cysteine opens and the phenylalanine closes a CDR3 of 13 amino acids. CDR3 DNA is the only sequence kept; it has 39 bases, read in frame from the first base. The chain links TRBV3-1 with TRBJ2-1, and 9 junction bases match TRBD1. Source material: blood. The clonotype comes from a female donor with papillary thyroid cancer or a benign thyroid nodule (not recorded which). Some clones in this sample may be carry-over from other donors' samples. The DNA sequence is given as TGTGCCAGCAGCCAAGGGATTGGGACAGGGCTGTTCTTC. Translated, this is CASSQGIGTGLFF.